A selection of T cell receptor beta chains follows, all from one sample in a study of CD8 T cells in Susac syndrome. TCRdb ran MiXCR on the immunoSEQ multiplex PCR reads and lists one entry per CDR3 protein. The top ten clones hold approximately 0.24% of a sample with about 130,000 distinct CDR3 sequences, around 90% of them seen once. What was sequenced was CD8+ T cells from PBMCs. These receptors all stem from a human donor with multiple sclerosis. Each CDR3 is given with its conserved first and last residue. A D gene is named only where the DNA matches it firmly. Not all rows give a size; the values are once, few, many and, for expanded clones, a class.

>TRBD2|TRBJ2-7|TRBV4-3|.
CASSQDTGGGGYEQYF
TGCGCCAGCAGCCAGGATACGGGGGGAGGAGGCTACGAGCAGTACTTC
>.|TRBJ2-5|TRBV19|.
CASSIGTAKGTQYF
TGTGCCAGTAGTATAGGGACAGCCAAAGGGACCCAGTACTTC
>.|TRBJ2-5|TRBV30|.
CAWSVLGETQYF
TGTGCCTGGAGTGTCCTAGGAGAGACCCAGTACTTC
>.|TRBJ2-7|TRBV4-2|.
CASSQASGLASFTGVEQYF
TGTGCCAGCAGCCAAGCCTCAGGACTGGCCTCTTTCACGGGTGTCGAGCAGTACTTC
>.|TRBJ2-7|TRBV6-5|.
CASSFGETYEQYF
TGTGCCAGCAGTTTCGGCGAAACCTACGAGCAGTACTTC
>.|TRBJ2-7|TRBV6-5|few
CASSSDGAGSYEQYF
TGTGCCAGCAGTTCGGACGGTGCGGGTTCCTACGAGCAGTACTTC
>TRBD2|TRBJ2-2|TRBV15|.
CATSRDFAGVVPGELFF
TGTGCCACCAGCAGAGATTTTGCGGGAGTAGTGCCCGGGGAGCTGTTTTTT
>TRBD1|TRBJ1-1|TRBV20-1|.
CSASGQGLPGTEAFF
TGCAGTGCGTCGGGACAGGGTTTACCTGGCACTGAAGCTTTCTTT
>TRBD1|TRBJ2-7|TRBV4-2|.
CASSQGDRGYEQYF
TGTGCCAGCAGCCAAGGGGACAGGGGCTACGAGCAGTACTTC
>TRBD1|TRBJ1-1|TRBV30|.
CAWSVQGGAEAFF
TGTGCCTGGAGTGTGCAGGGGGGGGCTGAAGCTTTCTTT
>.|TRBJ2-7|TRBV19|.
CASSIAGDASYEQYF
TGTGCCAGTAGTATTGCTGGGGACGCCTCCTACGAGCAGTACTTC
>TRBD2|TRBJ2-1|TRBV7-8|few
CASSPRLAGANEQFF
TGTGCCAGCAGCCCAAGACTAGCGGGAGCAAATGAGCAGTTCTTC
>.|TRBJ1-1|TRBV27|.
CASSFGGEAFF
TGTGCCAGCAGTTTCGGCGGGGAAGCTTTCTTT
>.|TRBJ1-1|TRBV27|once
CASSLWVSTEAFF
TGTGCCAGCAGTTTGTGGGTTTCCACTGAAGCTTTCTTT
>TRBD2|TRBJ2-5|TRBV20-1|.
CSARKALAGGETQYF
TGCAGTGCCAGGAAGGCGCTAGCGGGAGGGGAGACCCAGTACTTC
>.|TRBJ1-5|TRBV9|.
CASSVGERYQPQHF
TGTGCCAGCAGCGTAGGAGAACGCTATCAGCCCCAGCATTTT
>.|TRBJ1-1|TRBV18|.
CASSLSDTEAFF
TGTGCCAGCTCATTGAGTGACACTGAAGCTTTCTTT
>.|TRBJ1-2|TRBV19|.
CASSLAVNYGYTF
TGTGCCAGTAGTTTGGCAGTTAACTATGGCTACACCTTC
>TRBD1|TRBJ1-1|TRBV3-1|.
CASSRGTGALVGTEAFF
TGTGCCAGCAGCCGAGGGACAGGGGCTTTAGTTGGGACTGAAGCTTTCTTT
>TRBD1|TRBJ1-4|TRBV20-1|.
CSAREVTGEWEKLFF
TGCAGTGCTAGAGAAGTCACAGGGGAATGGGAAAAACTGTTTTTT
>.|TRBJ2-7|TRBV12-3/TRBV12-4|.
CASYRTRPYEQYF
TGTGCCAGCTATCGGACCCGACCGTACGAGCAGTACTTC
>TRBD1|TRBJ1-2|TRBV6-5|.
CASSYSGPGGGRGYTF
TGTGCCAGCAGTTACTCAGGACCAGGGGGGGGCCGAGGCTACACCTTC
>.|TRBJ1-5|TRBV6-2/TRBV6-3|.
CASTAWGTPQHF
TGTGCCAGCACTGCCTGGGGGACGCCCCAGCATTTT
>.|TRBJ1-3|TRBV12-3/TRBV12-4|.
CASSYSQGGNTIYF
TGTGCCAGCAGTTATAGCCAGGGCGGAAACACCATATATTTT
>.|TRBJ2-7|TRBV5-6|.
CASSLGRRRYEQYF
TGTGCCAGCAGCTTGGGGAGACGGAGATACGAGCAGTACTTC
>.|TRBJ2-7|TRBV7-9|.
CASSLAGRNPYEQYF
TGTGCCAGCAGCTTAGCGGGGAGAAACCCCTACGAGCAGTACTTC
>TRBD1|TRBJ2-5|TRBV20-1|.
CSAWANRDRGETQYF
TGCAGTGCATGGGCCAATCGGGACAGGGGGGAGACCCAGTACTTC
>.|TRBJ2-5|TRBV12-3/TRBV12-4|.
CASNLGGETQYF
TGTGCCAGCAACCTCGGAGGAGAGACCCAGTACTTC
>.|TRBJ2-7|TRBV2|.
CASSEGSWYEQYF
TGTGCCAGCAGTGAAGGCAGCTGGTACGAGCAGTACTTC
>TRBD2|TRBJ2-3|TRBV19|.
CASSIGAGESDTQYF
TGTGCCAGTAGTATAGGAGCGGGAGAGTCCGATACGCAGTATTTT
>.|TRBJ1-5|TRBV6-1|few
CASSYPGFISQPQHF
TGTGCCAGCAGTTACCCCGGTTTTATATCCCAGCCCCAGCATTTT
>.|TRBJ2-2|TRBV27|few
CASSSTGELFF
TGTGCCAGCTCATCCACCGGGGAGCTGTTTTTT
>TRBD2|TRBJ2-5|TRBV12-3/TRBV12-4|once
CASSSLGTSGSGETQYF
TGTGCCAGCAGTTCCCTGGGGACTAGCGGGAGTGGGGAGACCCAGTACTTC
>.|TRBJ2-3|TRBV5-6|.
CASSLRRAQYF
TGTGCCAGCAGCTTAAGACGGGCGCAGTATTTT
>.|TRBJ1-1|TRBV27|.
CASSPLVNTEAFF
TGTGCCAGCAGCCCCCTCGTTAACACTGAAGCTTTCTTT
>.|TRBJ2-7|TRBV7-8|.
CASSLVDGILYEQYF
TGTGCCAGCAGCTTAGTTGATGGGATTCTCTACGAGCAGTACTTC
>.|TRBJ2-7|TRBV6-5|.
CASSYASQNEQYF
TGTGCCAGCAGTTACGCATCACAGAACGAGCAGTACTTC
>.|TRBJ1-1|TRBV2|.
CASSGSPYLSEAFF
TGTGCCAGCAGTGGTTCCCCTTACTTGTCTGAAGCTTTCTTT
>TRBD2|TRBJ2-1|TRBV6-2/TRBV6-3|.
CASRVLGLDNEQFF
TGTGCCAGCAGAGTCCTGGGACTAGATAATGAGCAGTTCTTC
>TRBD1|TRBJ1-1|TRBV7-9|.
CASSLAETGSEAFF
TGTGCCAGCAGCTTAGCCGAGACAGGGAGTGAAGCTTTCTTT
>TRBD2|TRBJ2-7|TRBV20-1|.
CSARSGTSGRYEQYF
TGCAGTGCTAGATCCGGGACTAGCGGGCGATACGAGCAGTACTTC
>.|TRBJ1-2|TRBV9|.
CASSVGTETYGYTF
TGTGCCAGCAGCGTAGGGACAGAGACCTATGGCTACACCTTC
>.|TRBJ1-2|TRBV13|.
CASSLYFRDGYTF
TGTGCCAGCAGCTTATACTTTAGGGATGGCTACACCTTC
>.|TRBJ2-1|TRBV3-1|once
CASSQVAEYSPQQFF
TGTGCCAGCAGCCAAGTTGCCGAATACAGCCCCCAGCAGTTCTTC
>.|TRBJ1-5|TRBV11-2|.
CASSPDGYSNQPQHF
TGTGCCAGCAGCCCAGACGGTTATAGCAATCAGCCCCAGCATTTT
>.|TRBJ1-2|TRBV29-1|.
CSVVRRGGLLANYGYTF
TGCAGCGTTGTACGCCGGGGGGGACTACTAGCTAACTATGGCTACACCTTC
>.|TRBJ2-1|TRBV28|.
CASSGRTDYNEQFF
TGTGCCAGCAGCGGGCGGACAGACTACAATGAGCAGTTCTTC
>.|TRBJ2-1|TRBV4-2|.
CASLANSYNEQFF
TGTGCCAGTCTCGCTAACTCCTACAATGAGCAGTTCTTC
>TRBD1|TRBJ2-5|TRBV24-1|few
CATSDLRGTGETQYF
TGTGCCACCAGTGATTTGAGGGGGACAGGGGAGACCCAGTACTTC
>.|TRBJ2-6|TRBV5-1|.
CASSLFSGANVLTF
TGCGCCAGCAGCTTGTTCTCTGGGGCCAACGTCCTGACTTTC
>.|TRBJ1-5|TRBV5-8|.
CASSHPRGGGQPQHF
TGTGCCAGCAGCCACCCGCGAGGGGGGGGTCAGCCCCAGCATTTT
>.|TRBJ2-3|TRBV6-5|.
CASSYSQDLGTDTQYF
TGTGCCAGCAGTTACTCACAGGACCTAGGCACAGATACGCAGTATTTT
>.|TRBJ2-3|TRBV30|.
CAWSLGNPTDTQYF
TGTGCCTGGAGTCTGGGGAACCCCACAGATACGCAGTATTTT
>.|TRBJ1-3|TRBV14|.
CASSQEVGFGNTIYF
TGTGCCAGCAGCCAAGAAGTAGGGTTTGGAAACACCATATATTTT
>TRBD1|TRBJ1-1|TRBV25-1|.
CASSQGVNTEAFF
TGTGCCAGCAGTCAGGGGGTTAACACTGAAGCTTTCTTT